One sample yielded the 15 T cell receptor beta chains listed below, sequenced in a study of T cell responses to AZD1222 COVID-19 vaccine. The method was immunoSEQ multiplex PCR; TCRdb's version includes in-frame clones alone and lacks a portion of them. The sample lists 100,000 to 140,000 clones, about 90% seen once, with under 10% in the top ten. The material sequenced was peripheral blood, taken 28 days after the second AZD1222 dose. The receptors shown here come from an adult who received the AZD1222 COVID-19 vaccine.

The table lists this clone with a count of one. This chain uses TRBV9 with TRBJ2-2; 10 nucleotides align to TRBD2. Germline CDR1 reads SGDLS; CDR2 reads YYNGEE. V lost 0 bases, J lost 6 bases, and 5 bases stayed unmatched. CDR3 length: 16 residues. The CDR3 is CASSVVQAGGPGELFF. The CDR3, as DNA: TGTGCCAGCAGCGTAGTCCAAGCGGGAGGGCCCGGGGAGCTGTTTTTT.

The genes are TRBV7-9 and TRBJ2-7; 7 bases match TRBD1. Germline V gene sequence: CDR1 SEHNR, CDR2 FQNEAQ (reference sequence). V trimming: 5 bases; J trimming: 4 bases; junction bases outside the gene matches: 14. CDR3 length equals 16 residues. This CDR3 reads CASSPPRQGKRYEQYF. In nucleotides, the CDR3 is TGTGCCAGCAGCCCCCCTCGACAGGGTAAAAGGTACGAGCAGTACTTC.

This rearrangement joins TRBV2 to TRBJ2-3; D uncertain. V lost 7 bases, J lost 5 bases, and 7 bases lay in between. Germline CDR1 is SNHLY and CDR2 is FYNNEI. The CDR3 runs 11 residues. The DNA of the CDR3 is TGTGCCAGCACTAACCAAGATACGCAGTATTTT. It yields the protein CASTNQDTQYF.

The genes are TRBV23-1 and TRBJ1-6, with D unresolved. TRBV23-1 is identified as an open reading frame with a role that is uncertain. The CDR3 has 17 residues. V was trimmed by 2 bases and J by 10 bases, leaving 21 bases between them. The CDR3 loop reads CASSQPLPTEIRSPLHF. CDR3 in DNA: TGCGCCAGCAGTCAACCTCTCCCGACGGAGATTAGATCACCCCTCCACTTT.

This chain links TRBV5-3 with TRBJ1-5; 9 bases fit TRBD1. TRBV5-3 falls under the ORF class, with uncertain function. The CDR3 is 19 amino acids. Germline trimming cut 3 bases from V and 1 base from J; bases unmatched to any gene: 14. CDR3 in DNA: TGTGCCAGAAGCTCGCGGCGGGGACAGGGCTTCCCGAGCAATCAGCCCCAGCATTTT. Encoded protein: CARSSRRGQGFPSNQPQHF.

The chain is built from TRBV2 and TRBJ1-3; D possibly corresponds to TRBD1 (5 bases). Trimming removed 6 bases from V and 6 bases from J, with 9 bases in between. The CDR3 is 12 amino acids. CDR1 and CDR2 (germline): SNHLY, FYNNEI. The CDR3 is CASRGLINTIYF. As DNA, the CDR3 is TGTGCCAGCAGGGGGCTCATAAACACCATATATTTT.

The chain couples TRBV30 to TRBJ2-2, with no clear D. The germline V gene has CDR1 GTSNPN and CDR2 SVGIG (reference sequence). The CDR3 has 12 amino acids. V shed 0 bases and J shed 7 bases, with 6 bases lying between them. In nucleotides, the CDR3 is TGTGCCTGGAGTGTACAAGTCGGGGAGCTGTTTTTT. Its translation is CAWSVQVGELFF.

The V gene is TRBV6-5, the J gene TRBJ2-5; 9 bases align to TRBD2. Germline V lookup: CDR1 MNHEY, CDR2 SVGAGI. The CDR3 loop spans 16 amino acids. With 2 bases clipped from V and 7 bases from J, the junction kept 11 bases outside the gene matches. In nucleotides, the CDR3 is TGTGCCAGCAGTTACATGCGGGAGGGTGGAGTGGGGACCCAGTACTTC. This sequence encodes CASSYMREGGVGTQYF.

V is TRBV6-6 and J is TRBJ2-3; TRBD1 is a possible D gene (6 bases). Trimming removed 9 bases at V and 2 bases at J, with 12 bases between. This CDR3 is 13 amino acids long. Germline V gene lookup returns CDR1 MNHNY and CDR2 SVGAGI (reference sequence). CDR3 in DNA: TGTGCCAGTAAAGGACAGTCCACAGATACGCAGTATTTT. Encoded protein: CASKGQSTDTQYF.

This chain connects TRBV15 to TRBJ1-1, with D maybe TRBD1 (6 bases). Germline CDR1 and CDR2: LNHNV and YYDKDF (reference sequence). Between the trimmed V and J ends, which lost 4 bases and 1 base, there was a span of 13 bases. The CDR3 spans 15 residues. The CDR3 DNA sequence: TGTGCCACCAGCACCAGACAGGCCTCGAACACTGAAGCTTTCTTT. It yields the protein CATSTRQASNTEAFF.

This clone was detected once. This sequence joins TRBV11-1 and TRBJ2-1; 7 nucleotides agree with TRBD1. The junction had 11 bases not matched to a gene; V was cut back by 2 bases and J by 7 bases. Germline-derived CDR1 and CDR2 are SGHAT and FQDESV (reference sequence). There are 16 residues in the CDR3. DNA for the CDR3: TGTGCCAGCAGCTTATCGGCCACAGGGGTCGGGAATGAGCAGTTCTTC. Translation gives CASSLSATGVGNEQFF.

The CDR3 nucleotides are TGTGCCAGCAGCTTAGTACCGGCCCTAAACTATGGCTACACCTTC. Translation gives CASSLVPALNYGYTF. The genes are TRBV7-9 and TRBJ1-2, with D unresolved. Germline V CDR1 and CDR2: SEHNR, FQNEAQ (reference sequence). Trimming left V 1 base short and J 2 bases short, with 11 bases between. The CDR3 is 15 amino acids.

The rearrangement joins TRBV4-1 to TRBJ1-4; D possibly corresponds to TRBD1 (6 bases). Germline V CDR1 and CDR2: MGHRA, YSYEKL. This CDR3 has 15 amino acids. Trimming cost V 2 bases and J 7 bases, with 14 bases left between them. CDR3 loop: CASSQPGEGSEKLFF. In DNA, the CDR3 is TGCGCCAGCAGCCAACCAGGGGAAGGGAGTGAAAAACTGTTTTTT.

The table lists this clone with a count of one. The chain couples TRBV6-5 to TRBJ1-1, with 10 nucleotides matching TRBD1. CDR1 and CDR2 (germline): MNHEY, SVGAGI. V shed 6 bases and J 5 bases; nucleotides not matched to a gene: 9. The CDR3 consists of 15 residues. CDR3: CASRRHSDRGTEAFF. Here the CDR3 DNA reads TGTGCCAGCAGGCGTCATTCGGACAGGGGGACTGAAGCTTTCTTT.

Turning to this clone: Other nucleotide sequences in the sample specify the same CDR3. The chain employs TRBV9 and TRBJ2-5; unclear D gene. The germline V gene has CDR1 SGDLS and CDR2 YYNGEE. Between the trimmed V and J ends, which lost 0 bases and 4 bases, there was a span of 7 bases. This CDR3 has 13 residues. The CDR3 coding sequence is TGTGCCAGCAGCGTAGAGGGTCGAGAGACCCAGTACTTC. As protein: CASSVEGRETQYF.